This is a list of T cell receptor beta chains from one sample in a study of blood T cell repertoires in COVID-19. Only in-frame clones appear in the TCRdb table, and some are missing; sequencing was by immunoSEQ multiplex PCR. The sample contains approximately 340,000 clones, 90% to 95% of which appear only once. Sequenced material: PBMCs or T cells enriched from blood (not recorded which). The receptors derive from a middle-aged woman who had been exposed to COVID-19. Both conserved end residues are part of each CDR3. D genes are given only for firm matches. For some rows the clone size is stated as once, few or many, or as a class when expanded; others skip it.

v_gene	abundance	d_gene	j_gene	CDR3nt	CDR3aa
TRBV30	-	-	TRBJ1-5	TGTGCCTGGAGTGTGACCGCCAGGGTTAATCAGCCCCAGCATTTT	CAWSVTARVNQPQHF
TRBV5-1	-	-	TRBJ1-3	TGCGCCAGCAGCTATGGCAGCTCTGGAAACACCATATATTTT	CASSYGSSGNTIYF
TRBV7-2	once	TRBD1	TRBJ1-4	TGTGCCAGCAGCACCCGGGACAGTTATGAAAAACTGTTTTTT	CASSTRDSYEKLFF
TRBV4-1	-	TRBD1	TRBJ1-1	TGCGCCAGCAGCCCGACAGGGTTGGTTATTGAAGCTTTCTTT	CASSPTGLVIEAFF
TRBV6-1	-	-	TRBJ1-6	TGTGCCAGCAGTGAGATCAGGGGTCTAAATTCACCCCTCCACTTT	CASSEIRGLNSPLHF
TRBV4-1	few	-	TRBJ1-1	TGCGCCAGCAGCCAATATAACAGGGAGATCACTGAAGCTTTCTTT	CASSQYNREITEAFF
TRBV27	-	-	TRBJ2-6	TGTGCCAGCAGGCGGAGAGGTGGGGGGGCCAACGTCCTGACTTTC	CASRRRGGGANVLTF
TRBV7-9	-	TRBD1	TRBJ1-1	TGTGCCAGCAGCTTGCAAGGGACAGACAACACTGAAGCTTTCTTT	CASSLQGTDNTEAFF
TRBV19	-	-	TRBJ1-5	TGTGCCAGTACCACCGGGAATCAGCCCCAGCATTTT	CASTTGNQPQHF
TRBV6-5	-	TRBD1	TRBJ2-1	TGTGCCAGCAGTAGGGACAGGGATTTGGGTGAGCAGTTCTTC	CASSRDRDLGEQFF
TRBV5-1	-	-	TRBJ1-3	TGCGCCAGCAGCCAAGAACCCCCAGGGATGGCTGGAAACACCATATATTTT	CASSQEPPGMAGNTIYF
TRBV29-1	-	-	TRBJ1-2	TGCAGCGTTGAAGATGTGAGAAATGGCTACACCTTC	CSVEDVRNGYTF
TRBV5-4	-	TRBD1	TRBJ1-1	TGTGCCAGCAGCTCGGGACAGGGAGAGGCTGAAGCTTTCTTT	CASSSGQGEAEAFF
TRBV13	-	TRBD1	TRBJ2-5	TGTGCCAGCAGCCCTACCACAGGGGGCTGGACGAAGACCCAGTACTTC	CASSPTTGGWTKTQYF
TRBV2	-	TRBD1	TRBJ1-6	TGTGCCAGCAGCGGGACAGGGGCGAATTCACCCCTCCACTTT	CASSGTGANSPLHF
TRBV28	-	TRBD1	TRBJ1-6	TGTGCCAGCACTGGGGACAGAAATTCACCCCTCCACTTT	CASTGDRNSPLHF
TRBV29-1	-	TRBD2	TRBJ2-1	TGCAGCGTTGCTATTCTGTCGGGGGGATACAATGAGCAGTTCTTC	CSVAILSGGYNEQFF
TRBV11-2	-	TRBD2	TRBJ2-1	TGTGCCAGCAGTCGGGTAGCGGGGGGTAACTACAATGAGCAGTTCTTC	CASSRVAGGNYNEQFF
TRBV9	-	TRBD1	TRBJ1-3	TGTGCCAGCAGCCCAAGGGACAGGTCCTCCTCTGGAAACACCATATATTTT	CASSPRDRSSSGNTIYF
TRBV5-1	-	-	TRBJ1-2	TGCGCCAGCAGCTCCGATTCTGAGGGTCCCTATAACTATGGCTACACCTTC	CASSSDSEGPYNYGYTF
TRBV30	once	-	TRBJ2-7	TGTGCCTGGAGTAACAGCGGACGGCACGAGCAGTACTTC	CAWSNSGRHEQYF
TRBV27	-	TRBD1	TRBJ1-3	TGTGCCAGCAGTCGGACAGGCGGTTACATGGGGAACACCATATATTTT	CASSRTGGYMGNTIYF
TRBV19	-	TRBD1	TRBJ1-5	TGTGCCAGTAGGGGCAGGGGGGACCCTAGCAATCAGCCCCAGCATTTT	CASRGRGDPSNQPQHF
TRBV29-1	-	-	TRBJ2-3	TGCAGCGGGTCTCGGACTAACACAGATACGCAGTATTTT	CSGSRTNTDTQYF
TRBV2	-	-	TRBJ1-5	TGTGCCAGCACCCGCCCAGGGAACAATCAGCCCCAGCATTTT	CASTRPGNNQPQHF
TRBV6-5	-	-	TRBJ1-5	TGTGCCAGCAGATCCGACAGGAATAGCAATCAGCCCCAGCATTTT	CASRSDRNSNQPQHF
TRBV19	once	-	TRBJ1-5	TGTGCCAGTAGTATAGATGATTGGGGCTTGGGTCAGCCCCAGCATTTT	CASSIDDWGLGQPQHF
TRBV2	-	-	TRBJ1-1	TGTGCCAGCAGCCTCCGACCCCTCATCGGGGACACTGAAGCTTTCTTT	CASSLRPLIGDTEAFF
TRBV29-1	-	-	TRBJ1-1	TGCAGCGTTGACGGTGGAACAGGTCCGCTCACTGAAGCTTTCTTT	CSVDGGTGPLTEAFF
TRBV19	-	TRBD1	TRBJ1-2	TGTGCCAGTAGTATCGGGCCAGGGGGCCGATATGGCTACACCTTC	CASSIGPGGRYGYTF
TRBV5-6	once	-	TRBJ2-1	TGTGCCAGCAGCCCCAGGGACTCCATCTACAATGAGCAGTTCTTC	CASSPRDSIYNEQFF
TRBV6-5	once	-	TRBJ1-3	TGTGCCAGCAGACACCCTTCTGGAAACACCATATATTTT	CASRHPSGNTIYF
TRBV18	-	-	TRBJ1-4	TGTGCCAGCTCACCGACACCTAATGAAAAACTGTTTTTT	CASSPTPNEKLFF